The clone carrying this T cell receptor beta chain was picked up a small number of times. What it binds is unknown. This record belongs to a study of T-cell memory formation after mild COVID-19. Study details: Largely donor-specific sequence clusters came from two donors.

TCRdb fed the 5' RACE reads into MiXCR, producing one record per CDR3 protein. The repertoire holds roughly 200,000 distinct CDR3 sequences, with roughly 17% as singletons. Study-wide findings and caveats: Memory sampled before infection contained some responding clones, suggesting cross-reactive memory joined. Clones which contracted sat mainly in CM and EM if CD4+, and in EMRA if CD8+. Balance between CD4 and CD8 was seen in clones contracting day 15 to 85, and a CD4+ lean was seen in later expanders.

Germline lookup yields CDR1 SGHRS and CDR2 YFSETQ. The CDR3 is 16 residues long. Between the trimmed V and J ends, which lost 0 bases and 1 base, there was a span of 13 bases. The rearrangement joins TRBV5-1 to TRBJ2-5, with D possibly matching TRBD1 (5 bases). The receptor's source is an adult woman who had mild COVID-19 (a few samples of this study predate the infection). Cell type and time point are not known. The source material was PBMCs or a T cell subset sorted from them (not recorded which). Here the CDR3 reads CASSLGFLTAQETQYF. In DNA form, the CDR3 reads TGCGCCAGCAGCTTGGGATTTCTGACAGCCCAAGAGACCCAGTACTTC.